This record looks at one T cell receptor beta chain sequence and its context. Antigen unknown. Trimming took 7 bases from V and 5 from J; bases not matched to a gene: 15. This CDR3 spans 17 amino acids. CDR1 and CDR2 from the germline V gene are MDHEN and SYDVKM. The naive CD8 population came from CD45RO-negative cells selected for CCR7, without terminally differentiated effector memory CD45RA+ cells. This sample stems from a study of shared clonotypes between healthy human individuals. General study results and limits: The authors sampled blood alone, and tissue repertoires likely differ.

Profiling relied on immunoSEQ multiplex PCR, and the TCRdb table lists in-frame clones only, not all of them. The table includes more than 2 million clones, around 93% detected once. The chain has TRBV28 and TRBJ2-1; 9 nucleotides align to TRBD2. This sequence was found in a man younger than 35 in good health. Some clones in this sample may be carry-over from other donors' samples. The sequenced material came from naive CD8+ T cells from PBMCs. As DNA, the CDR3 is TGTGCCAGCACCCCAGTAGGGGGGCTAGCGGGACACAATGAGCAGTTCTTC. Translating gives CASTPVGGLAGHNEQFF.